This is a list of T cell receptor beta chains from one sample in a study of blood T cell repertoires in COVID-19. The protocol was immunoSEQ multiplex PCR, while the TCRdb copy is restricted to in-frame clones and leaves out a portion. The sample includes about 210,000 clones, 88% of them seen just once. Material for sequencing was peripheral blood. Every receptor here comes from a man in his 70s with acute or convalescent COVID-19. The CDR3 runs from the conserved cysteine through the conserved F or W. D genes are given only for firm matches. For some rows the clone size is stated as once, few or many, or as a class when expanded; others skip it.

.	TRBV18	.	TRBJ2-2	13	CASSPQGTGELFF	TGTGCCAGCTCACCTCAGGGAACCGGGGAGCTGTTTTTT
once	TRBV7-3	TRBD2	TRBJ2-2	16	CASGEGASGYTGELFF	TGTGCCAGCGGGGAGGGTGCTAGCGGTTACACCGGGGAGCTGTTTTTT
.	TRBV5-1	.	TRBJ1-1	13	CASSLTQYTEAFF	TGCGCCAGCAGCTTGACACAATACACTGAAGCTTTCTTT
.	TRBV29-1	TRBD1	TRBJ2-7	12	CSVRTGDYEQYF	TGCAGCGTTAGGACAGGAGACTACGAGCAGTACTTC
.	TRBV30	.	TRBJ1-5	13	CAWSGVIGQPQHF	TGTGCCTGGAGTGGAGTAATCGGTCAGCCCCAGCATTTT
.	TRBV3-1/TRBV3-2	TRBD1	TRBJ2-1	21	CASSQYCNRQGETASYNEQFF	TGTGCCAGCAGCCAATATTGCAACCGACAGGGGGAGACGGCCTCTTACAATGAGCAGTTCTTC
.	TRBV1	.	TRBJ2-1	18	CTSSQDGGSGRVYNEQFF	TGCACCAGCAGCCAAGATGGCGGTAGCGGGAGAGTCTACAATGAGCAGTTCTTC
.	TRBV4-1	.	TRBJ2-7	15	CASSQTFTGTYEQYF	TGCGCCAGCAGCCAGACCTTCACAGGGACCTACGAGCAGTACTTC
.	TRBV7-2	TRBD1	TRBJ2-7	14	CASSWDRGSYEQYF	TGTGCCAGCAGCTGGGACAGGGGATCCTACGAGCAGTACTTC
.	TRBV11-1	TRBD2	TRBJ2-5	14	CASSSGTREETQYF	TGTGCCAGCAGCTCGGGGACTAGAGAAGAGACCCAGTACTTC
.	TRBV28	.	TRBJ2-1	16	CASSNYKNTLYNEQFF	TGTGCCAGCAGTAACTACAAGAATACCCTCTACAATGAGCAGTTCTTC
.	TRBV18	TRBD1	TRBJ1-1	13	CASSQDRETEAFF	TGTGCCAGCTCACAGGACAGGGAGACTGAAGCTTTCTTT
once	TRBV7-6	TRBD2	TRBJ2-2	15	CASSLVTSGTGELFF	TGTGCCAGCAGCTTAGTAACTAGCGGTACCGGGGAGCTGTTTTTT
.	TRBV5-8	TRBD2	TRBJ2-1	19	CASSSRLAVTGRSYNEQFF	TGTGCCAGCAGCTCCAGACTAGCGGTTACAGGGAGGTCCTACAATGAGCAGTTCTTC
.	TRBV3-1/TRBV3-2	TRBD2	TRBJ2-3	15	CASSELAGGTDTQYF	TGTGCCAGCAGCGAACTAGCGGGAGGAACAGATACGCAGTATTTT
once	TRBV7-2	TRBD1	TRBJ2-7	12	CASSSRGYEQYF	TGTGCCAGCAGCTCCAGGGGGTACGAGCAGTACTTC
.	TRBV5-1	.	TRBJ1-1	14	CASRPLGGDTEAFF	TGCGCCAGCCGACCCCTGGGAGGCGACACTGAAGCTTTCTTT
once	TRBV5-1	.	TRBJ2-3	11	CASRRQYTQYF	TGCGCCAGCAGAAGACAGTATACGCAGTATTTT
.	TRBV7-9	TRBD1	TRBJ2-5	16	CASSPRQGTYQETQYF	TGTGCCAGCAGCCCAAGACAGGGAACATATCAAGAGACCCAGTACTTC
once	TRBV5-5	.	TRBJ2-2	13	CASSLVGGGELFF	TGTGCCAGCAGCTTGGTGGGAGGCGGGGAGCTGTTTTTT
.	TRBV5-1	TRBD1	TRBJ1-4	14	CASSSDRASEKLFF	TGCGCCAGCAGCTCAGACAGGGCAAGTGAAAAACTGTTTTTT
.	TRBV3-1/TRBV3-2	.	TRBJ2-3	15	CASSPQGSGTDTQYF	TGTGCCAGCAGCCCACAGGGTTCAGGCACAGATACGCAGTATTTT
few	TRBV18	.	TRBJ2-2	16	CASSPQYGGNTGELFF	TGTGCCAGCTCACCGCAGTACGGGGGAAACACCGGGGAGCTGTTTTTT